Presented here are 8 T cell receptor beta chains from one specimen sequenced in a study of blood T cells in healthy people across ages. Primers used in a second PCR of about 6 to 11 cycles were a sample-barcoded 5' primer and a J-beta primer mix. Via MiXCR, TCRdb re-called the 5' RACE reads, giving one row per CDR3 protein. This sample has approximately 900,000 distinct CDR3 sequences, with 25% to 35% found just once. These data were likewise used in another study, on T cells of mothers and their children.

The sequenced sample consisted of blood. The receptors shown here come from a woman in her forties in good health.

This clonotype was seen at least ten times. This chain uses TRBV5-1 with TRBJ1-2; no reliable D call. Germline loops: CDR1 SGHRS, CDR2 YFSETQ. Trimming removed 4 bases from V and 3 bases from J, with 7 bases in between. There are 12 residues in the CDR3. CDR3 in amino acids: CASSGQHYGYTF. As DNA, the CDR3 is TGCGCCAGCAGCGGGCAGCACTATGGCTACACCTTC.

DNA for the CDR3: TGTGCCAGCAGTGAGGTGGCCGGCAATCAGCCCCAGCATTTT. Residues: CASSEVAGNQPQHF. The chain carries TRBV6-1 and TRBJ1-5; no reliable D call. CDR1 is MNHNS, CDR2 SASEGT, per germline. With 3 bases removed from V and 2 bases from J, the gap between germline ends came to 8 bases. The CDR3 contains 14 residues.

The V and J genes are TRBV20-1 and TRBJ1-1; D is unresolved. There are 12 residues in the CDR3. Trimming removed 1 base at V and 5 bases at J, with 8 bases between. The germline V gene encodes CDR1 DFQATT and CDR2 SNEGSKA (reference sequence). The CDR3 spells CSARGVSTEAFF. The CDR3 DNA follows: TGCAGTGCTAGAGGGGTTAGTACTGAAGCTTTCTTT.

This rearrangement joins TRBV5-6 to TRBJ1-1; D remains unclear. The V gene lost 4 bases and the J gene lost 4 bases, with 11 bases spanning the gap. The CDR3 runs 13 residues. Germline CDR1 SGHDT, CDR2 YYEEEE. This CDR3 reads CASSPPQATEAFF. CDR3 DNA: TGTGCCAGCAGCCCCCCCCAGGCCACTGAAGCTTTCTTT.

To note about this clonotype: The junction shows a germline mismatch at one end, possibly a read error. This chain joins TRBV27 and TRBJ1-2; no firm D call. This CDR3 is 14 amino acids long. Germline V CDR1 and CDR2: MNHEY, SMNVEV (reference sequence). DNA for the CDR3: TGTACCAGCAGTTTGGATCACCGGAGGGATGGCTACACCTTC. It translates to CTSSLDHRRDGYTF.

The genes are TRBV12-3 or TRBV12-4 and TRBJ2-5; tentative D call: TRBD2 (6 bases). This CDR3 spans 15 amino acids. The V and J ends lost 4 bases and 4 bases respectively, with 16 bases between them. The CDR3 region has the DNA TGTGCCAGCAGTTGGCAGACTAGGAGGGGAGAGACCCAGTACTTC. Translated, it gives CASSWQTRRGETQYF.

This clonotype was seen a handful of times. The chain has TRBV4-1 and TRBJ1-1; no definite D call. Trimming left V 0 bases short and J 1 base short, with 12 bases between. The CDR3 extends over 16 amino acids. The germline CDR1 and CDR2 sequences are MGHRA and YSYEKL. This CDR3 reads CASSQDRWQENTEAFF. The CDR3 DNA reads as TGCGCCAGCAGCCAAGATCGGTGGCAGGAGAACACTGAAGCTTTCTTT.

J is TRBJ1-1 and V is TRBV29-1; D unresolved. V lost 0 bases and J 1 base, leaving 9 bases between the germline ends. This CDR3 spans 14 amino acids. CDR1 and CDR2 (germline): SQVTM, ANQGSEA. In DNA, the CDR3 is TGCAGCGTTGAAGAGGGGTTTCAGAACACTGAAGCTTTCTTT. Translating it yields CSVEEGFQNTEAFF.